This TCR beta chain was profiled in a study of Ad26.COV2.S vaccination and SARS-CoV-2 variants. Study at large: Enrolled in COV1001, the donor was in the Ad26.COV2.S trial arm, which received the vaccine. Each vaccinee took Ad26.COV2.S intramuscularly, once or twice 56 days apart. Study-wide points: Overall T cell responses may have been underestimated by the analyses of TCR breadth and depth.

As to treatment: approximately 18 received Ad26.COV2.S at low or high dose, single or two shots; about five received placebo; per-sample allocation not given. At day 63 after the first vaccine or placebo injection, samples were drawn. Using immunoSEQ multiplex PCR, the repertoire was profiled, and TCRdb retains in-frame clones only, with some absent. This sample has some 290,000 clones, with roughly 86% found just once. Of note for this clone: As yet, its antigen is unknown.

The sequenced sample was peripheral blood, obtained in a trial of Ad26.COV2.S vaccine versus placebo. The receptor's source is a person between 18 and 60 years old who received the Ad26.COV2.S COVID-19 vaccine or a placebo.

CDR3 bases: TGTGCCAGCTCAGCAGGGGGCGCCGGCCCCTACGAGCAGTACTTC. It specifies CASSAGGAGPYEQYF. The chain is built from TRBV18 and TRBJ2-7, with 8 nucleotides matching TRBD1. Germline trimming cut 5 bases from V and 2 bases from J; bases unmatched to any gene: 8. In germline, CDR1 is KGHSH, CDR2 LQKENI. The CDR3 runs 15 residues.